This T cell receptor beta chain emerged from a study of cytomegalovirus exposure and HLA in healthy donors. Study outcomes and limitations: Another analysis was done later, and it associated over 15,000 TCR beta sequences with HLA alleles at 0.05 false discovery rate.

The CDR3 contains 14 residues. V shed 5 bases, J shed 7 bases, and the junction held 11 bases outside the gene matches. Germline CDR1 SGHNT, CDR2 YENEEA. The PCR was carried out with 60 Vbeta primers and 13 Jbeta primers. Measured with immunoSEQ multiplex PCR; TCRdb has only the in-frame clones, and not every one. This sample carries roughly 250,000 clones, about 83% of them seen once, and the ten largest clones take roughly 2%. Of note for this clone: The antigen remains unidentified.

This sequence joins TRBV11-3 and TRBJ2-7, with 7 bases lining up with TRBD2. This receptor was identified in a woman between 40 and 50 years old in good health and CMV-seropositive. The specimen sequenced was PBMCs. Here the CDR3 reads CASSPRTGGGEQYF. The CDR3 coding sequence is TGTGCCAGCAGCCCCAGGACGGGAGGAGGTGAGCAGTACTTC.